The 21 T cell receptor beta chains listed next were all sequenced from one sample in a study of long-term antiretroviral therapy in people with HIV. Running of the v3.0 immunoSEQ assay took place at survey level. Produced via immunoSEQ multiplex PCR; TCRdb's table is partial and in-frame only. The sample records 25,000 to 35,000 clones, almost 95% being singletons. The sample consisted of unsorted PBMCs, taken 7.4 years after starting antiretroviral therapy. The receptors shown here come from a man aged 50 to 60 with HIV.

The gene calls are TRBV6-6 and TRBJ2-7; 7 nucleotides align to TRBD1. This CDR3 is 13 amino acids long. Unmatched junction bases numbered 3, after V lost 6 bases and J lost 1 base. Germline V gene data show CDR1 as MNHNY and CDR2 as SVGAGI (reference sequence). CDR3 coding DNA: TGTGCCAGCAGAACACAGGGGTCCTACGAGCAGTACTTC. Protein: CASRTQGSYEQYF.

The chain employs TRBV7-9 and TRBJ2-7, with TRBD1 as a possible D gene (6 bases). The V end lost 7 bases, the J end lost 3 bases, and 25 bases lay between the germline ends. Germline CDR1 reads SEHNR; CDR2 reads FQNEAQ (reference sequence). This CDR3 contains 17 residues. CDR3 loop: CASTKEGIRDIRYEQYF. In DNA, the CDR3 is TGTGCCAGCACTAAAGAGGGGATCCGGGACATTCGCTACGAGCAGTACTTC.

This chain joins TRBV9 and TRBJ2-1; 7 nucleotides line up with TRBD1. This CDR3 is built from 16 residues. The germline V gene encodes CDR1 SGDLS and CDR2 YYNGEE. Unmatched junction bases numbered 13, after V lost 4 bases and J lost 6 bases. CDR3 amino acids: CASSTDRDSTINEQFF. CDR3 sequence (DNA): TGTGCCAGCAGCACGGACCGGGACAGCACTATCAATGAGCAGTTCTTC. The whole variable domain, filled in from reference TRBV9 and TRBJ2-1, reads DSGVTQTPKHLITATGQRVTLRCSPRSGDLSVYWYQQSLDQGLQFLIQYYNGEERAKGNILERFSAQQFPDLHSELNLSSLELGDSALYFCASSTDRDSTINEQFFGPGTRLTVL.

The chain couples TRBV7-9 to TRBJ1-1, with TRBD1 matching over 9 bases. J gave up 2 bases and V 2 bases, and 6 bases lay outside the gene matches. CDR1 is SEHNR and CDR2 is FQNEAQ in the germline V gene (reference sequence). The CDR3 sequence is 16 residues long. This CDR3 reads CASSLRTGGANTEAFF. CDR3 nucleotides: TGTGCCAGCAGCTTACGAACAGGGGGCGCAAACACTGAAGCTTTCTTT.

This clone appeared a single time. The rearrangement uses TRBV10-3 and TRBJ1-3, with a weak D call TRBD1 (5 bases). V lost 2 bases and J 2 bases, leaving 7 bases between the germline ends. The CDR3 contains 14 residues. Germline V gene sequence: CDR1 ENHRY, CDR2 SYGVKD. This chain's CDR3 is CAISEGAAGNTIYF. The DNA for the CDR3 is TGTGCCATCAGTGAGGGGGCAGCTGGAAACACCATATATTTT.

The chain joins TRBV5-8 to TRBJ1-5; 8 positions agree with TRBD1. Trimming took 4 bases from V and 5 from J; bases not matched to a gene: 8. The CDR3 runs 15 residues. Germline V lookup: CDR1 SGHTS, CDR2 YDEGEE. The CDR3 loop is CASSADRDRYQPQHF. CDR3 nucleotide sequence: TGTGCCAGCAGCGCGGACAGGGACCGCTATCAGCCCCAGCATTTT.

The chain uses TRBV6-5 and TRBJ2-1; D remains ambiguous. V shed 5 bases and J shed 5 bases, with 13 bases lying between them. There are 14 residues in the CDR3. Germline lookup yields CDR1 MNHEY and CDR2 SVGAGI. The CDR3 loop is CASSLSGQNNEQFF. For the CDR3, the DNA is TGTGCCAGCAGTCTTTCGGGCCAAAACAATGAGCAGTTCTTC.

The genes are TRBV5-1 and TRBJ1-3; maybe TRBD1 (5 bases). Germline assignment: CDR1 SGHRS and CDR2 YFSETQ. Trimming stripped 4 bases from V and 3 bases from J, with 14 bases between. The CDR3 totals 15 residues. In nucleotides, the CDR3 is TGCGCCAGCAGCCTATCCGGGGGAGGTGGAAACACCATATATTTT. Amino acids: CASSLSGGGGNTIYF. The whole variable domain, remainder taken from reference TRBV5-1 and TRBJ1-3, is KAGVTQTPRYLIKTRGQQVTLSCSPISGHRSVSWYQQTPGQGLQFLFEYFSETQRNKGNFPGRFSGRQFSNSRSEMNVSTLELGDSALYLCASSLSGGGGNTIYFGEGSWLTVV.

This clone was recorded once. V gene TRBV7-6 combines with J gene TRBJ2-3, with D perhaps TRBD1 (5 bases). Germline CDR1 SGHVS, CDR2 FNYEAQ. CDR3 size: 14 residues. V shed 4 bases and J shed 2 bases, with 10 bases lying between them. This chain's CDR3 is CASSYTGLTDTQYF. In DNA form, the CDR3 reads TGTGCCAGCAGCTATACAGGCCTCACAGATACGCAGTATTTT.

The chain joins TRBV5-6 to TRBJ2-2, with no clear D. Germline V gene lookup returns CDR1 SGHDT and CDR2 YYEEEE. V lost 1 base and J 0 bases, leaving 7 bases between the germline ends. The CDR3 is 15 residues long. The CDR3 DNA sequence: TGTGCCAGCAGCTTGTGGGGATCGAACACCGGGGAGCTGTTTTTT. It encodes CASSLWGSNTGELFF.

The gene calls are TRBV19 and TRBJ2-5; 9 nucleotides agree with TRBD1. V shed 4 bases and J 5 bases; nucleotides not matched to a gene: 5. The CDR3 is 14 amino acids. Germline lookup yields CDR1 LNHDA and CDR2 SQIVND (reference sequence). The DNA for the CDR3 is TGTGCCAGTAGTAAACAGGGGGCGGAGGAGACCCAGTACTTC. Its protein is CASSKQGAEETQYF.

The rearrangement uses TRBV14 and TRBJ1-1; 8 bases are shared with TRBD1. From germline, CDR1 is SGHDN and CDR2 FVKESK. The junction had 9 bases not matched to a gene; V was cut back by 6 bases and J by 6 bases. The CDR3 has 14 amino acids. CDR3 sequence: CASRQQGGRAEAFF. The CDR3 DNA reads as TGTGCCAGCAGGCAACAGGGGGGACGGGCTGAAGCTTTCTTT.

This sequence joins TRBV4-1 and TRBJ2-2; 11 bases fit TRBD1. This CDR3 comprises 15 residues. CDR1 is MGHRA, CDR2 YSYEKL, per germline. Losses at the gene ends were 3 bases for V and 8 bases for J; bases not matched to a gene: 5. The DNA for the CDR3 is TGCGCCAGCAGCCAGTGGACAGGGGGCTTAGGGGAGCTGTTTTTT. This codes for CASSQWTGGLGELFF.

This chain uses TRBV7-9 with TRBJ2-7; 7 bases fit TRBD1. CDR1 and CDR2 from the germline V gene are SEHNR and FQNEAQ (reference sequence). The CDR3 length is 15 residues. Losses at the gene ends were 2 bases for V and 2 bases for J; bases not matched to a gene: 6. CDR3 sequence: CASSLIGTATYEQYF. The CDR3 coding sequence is TGTGCCAGCAGCTTAATCGGGACAGCCACCTACGAGCAGTACTTC. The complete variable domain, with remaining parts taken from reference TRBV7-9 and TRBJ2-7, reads DTGVSQNPRHKITKRGQNVTFRCDPISEHNRLYWYRQTLGQGPEFLTYFQNEAQLEKSRLLSDRFSAERPKGSFSTLEIQRTEQGDSAMYLCASSLIGTATYEQYFGPGTRLTVT.

The CDR3 protein is CASSVGNLLYEQYF. CDR3 nucleotides: TGTGCCAGCAGTGTCGGGAACCTACTCTACGAGCAGTACTTC. The chain is built from TRBV28 and TRBJ2-7, with D possibly being TRBD2 (5 bases). CDR1 is MDHEN, CDR2 SYDVKM, per germline. This CDR3 is 14 amino acids long. V shed 5 bases and J shed 3 bases, with 14 bases lying between them.

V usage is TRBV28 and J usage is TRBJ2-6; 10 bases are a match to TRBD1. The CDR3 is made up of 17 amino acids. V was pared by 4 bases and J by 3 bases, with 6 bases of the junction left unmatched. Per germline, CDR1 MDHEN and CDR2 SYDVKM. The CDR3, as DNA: TGTGCCAGCAGTTCGCGACAGGGGGCACGTGGGGCCAACGTCCTGACTTTC. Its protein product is CASSSRQGARGANVLTF.

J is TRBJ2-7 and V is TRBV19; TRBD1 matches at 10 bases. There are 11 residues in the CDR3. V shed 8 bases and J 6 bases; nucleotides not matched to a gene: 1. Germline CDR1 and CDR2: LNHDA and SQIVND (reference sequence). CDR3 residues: CASGDRGEQYF. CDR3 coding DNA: TGTGCCAGTGGGGACAGGGGCGAGCAGTACTTC.

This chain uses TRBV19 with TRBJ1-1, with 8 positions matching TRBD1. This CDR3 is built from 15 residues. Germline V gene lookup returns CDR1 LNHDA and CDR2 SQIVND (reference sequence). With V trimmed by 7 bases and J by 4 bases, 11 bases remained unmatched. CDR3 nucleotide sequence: TGTGCCAGTACCCAACTCGACAGGGGAGGCACTGAAGCTTTCTTT. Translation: CASTQLDRGGTEAFF.

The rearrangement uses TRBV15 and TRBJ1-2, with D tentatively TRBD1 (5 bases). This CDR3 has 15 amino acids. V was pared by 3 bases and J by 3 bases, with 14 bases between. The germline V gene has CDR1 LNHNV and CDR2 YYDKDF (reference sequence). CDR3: CATSRGGVGDYGYTF. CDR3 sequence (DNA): TGTGCCACCAGCAGGGGAGGGGTGGGGGACTATGGCTACACCTTC.

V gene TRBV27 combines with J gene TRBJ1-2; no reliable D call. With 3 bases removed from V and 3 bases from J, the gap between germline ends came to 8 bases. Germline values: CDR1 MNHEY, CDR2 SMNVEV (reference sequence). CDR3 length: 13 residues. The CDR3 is CASSFNGDYGYTF. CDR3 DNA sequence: TGTGCCAGCAGTTTCAACGGTGACTATGGCTACACCTTC.

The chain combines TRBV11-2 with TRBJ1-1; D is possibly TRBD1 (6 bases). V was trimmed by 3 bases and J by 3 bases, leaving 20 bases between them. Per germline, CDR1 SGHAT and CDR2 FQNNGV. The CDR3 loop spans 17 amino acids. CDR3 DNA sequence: TGTGCCAGCAGCTTTGGTCGAGCCAGGGGACCGGACACTGAAGCTTTCTTT. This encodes CASSFGRARGPDTEAFF.